Listed below are T cell receptor beta chains from one sample, sequenced in a study of T cell responses to AZD1222 COVID-19 vaccine. TCRdb's table, derived via immunoSEQ multiplex PCR, lists solely in-frame clones and lacks some. The table shows about 110,000 clones, with more than 75% occurring only once. The sample was peripheral blood, taken 28 days after the second AZD1222 dose. These receptors all stem from an adult who received the AZD1222 COVID-19 vaccine. CDR3s include the opening cysteine and the closing phenylalanine or tryptophan. The D gene is left open where the match is weak. The size of a clone is reported for some rows only, either as once, few or many, or as a class for expanded clones.

TRBV6-1	.	TRBJ1-5	.	CASSDAQGNQPQHF	TGTGCCAGCAGTGACGCACAGGGAAATCAGCCCCAGCATTTT
TRBV5-4	.	TRBJ1-4	.	CANPTRGGPEKLFF	TGTGCCAACCCAACCCGAGGAGGCCCTGAAAAACTGTTTTTT
TRBV12-5	.	TRBJ1-5	.	CASGLVISRPGMGQPQHF	TGTGCTAGTGGTTTGGTAATTTCCCGGCCAGGGATGGGTCAGCCCCAGCATTTT
TRBV6-5	.	TRBJ1-2	.	CASSYRSGGYTF	TGTGCCAGCAGTTACCGGAGTGGAGGCTACACCTTC
TRBV14	.	TRBJ1-4	TRBD1	CASSQDRDRGEKLFF	TGTGCCAGCAGCCAAGATCGGGACAGGGGAGAAAAACTGTTTTTT
TRBV28	.	TRBJ2-7	TRBD1	CASSVRDSVYEQYF	TGTGCCAGCAGTGTCCGGGACAGCGTCTACGAGCAGTACTTC
TRBV27	once	TRBJ2-1	TRBD2	CASSFHGTSGINEQFF	TGTGCCAGCAGTTTCCACGGGACTAGCGGGATCAATGAGCAGTTCTTC
TRBV18	.	TRBJ2-1	.	CASSPGTQVRYNEQFF	TGTGCCAGCTCACCCGGGACCCAAGTTCGGTACAATGAGCAGTTCTTC
TRBV15	.	TRBJ2-7	.	CATSRDGGEQYF	TGTGCCACCAGCAGAGATGGAGGCGAGCAGTACTTC
TRBV10-3	once	TRBJ2-3	TRBD2	CAISGDGGGTDTQYF	TGTGCCATCAGTGGGGACGGGGGGGGCACAGATACGCAGTATTTT
TRBV19	.	TRBJ1-3	.	CASTLQGEAGNTIYF	TGTGCCAGTACCCTACAGGGTGAGGCTGGAAACACCATATATTTT
TRBV12-3/TRBV12-4	.	TRBJ2-7	.	CASSGLGYEQYF	TGTGCCAGCAGTGGCCTGGGGTACGAGCAGTACTTC
TRBV7-2	few	TRBJ2-2	.	CASSYPTENTGELFF	TGTGCCAGCAGCTACCCGACAGAGAACACCGGGGAGCTGTTTTTT
TRBV18	once	TRBJ2-7	.	CASSPLPAYEQYF	TGTGCCAGCTCACCATTGCCAGCTTACGAGCAGTACTTC
TRBV5-6	.	TRBJ1-5	.	CASSRYTIRNQPQHF	TGTGCCAGCAGCCGATACACGATCCGCAATCAGCCCCAGCATTTT
TRBV18	.	TRBJ1-2	.	CASSSYQGDYGYTF	TGTGCCAGCTCATCATACCAGGGCGACTATGGCTACACCTTC
TRBV6-5	.	TRBJ2-1	TRBD1	CASRMDRGYNEQFF	TGTGCCAGCAGAATGGACAGGGGCTACAATGAGCAGTTCTTC
TRBV3-1/TRBV3-2	many	TRBJ2-2	.	CASSRNTGELFF	TGTGCCAGCAGCAGAAACACCGGGGAGCTGTTTTTT
TRBV6-2/TRBV6-3	.	TRBJ1-1	.	CASSYLIGGTEAFF	TGTGCCAGCAGTTACCTAATCGGGGGCACTGAAGCTTTCTTT
TRBV6-2/TRBV6-3	.	TRBJ1-5	.	CASSYSDRTEDQPQHF	TGTGCCAGCAGTTACTCCGACCGCACGGAGGATCAGCCCCAGCATTTT
TRBV7-8	.	TRBJ1-2	.	CASSSGQPYGYTF	TGTGCCAGCAGCTCTGGACAGCCCTATGGCTACACCTTC
TRBV6-5	.	TRBJ1-2	.	CASSYSGAGGLGYTF	TGTGCCAGCAGTTACTCGGGGGCGGGGGGTTTGGGCTACACCTTC
TRBV9	.	TRBJ1-2	TRBD1	CASSAGDRVSYGYTF	TGTGCCAGCAGCGCTGGGGACAGGGTGAGCTATGGCTACACCTTC
TRBV2	.	TRBJ1-2	TRBD1	CASLIYRGSNYGYTF	TGTGCCAGCTTAATCTACAGGGGCTCTAACTATGGCTACACCTTC
TRBV7-9	.	TRBJ2-2	.	CASTPWGGGLGENTGELFF	TGTGCCAGCACCCCCTGGGGCGGGGGCCTGGGGGAGAACACCGGGGAGCTGTTTTTT
TRBV19	.	TRBJ2-1	TRBD1	CASSSSDRAPDLSSYNEQFF	TGTGCCAGTAGTTCATCCGACAGGGCCCCTGACCTGAGCTCCTACAATGAGCAGTTCTTC
TRBV24-1	.	TRBJ2-3	.	CATSDLLGSDTQYF	TGTGCCACCAGTGATTTATTGGGGTCAGATACGCAGTATTTT
TRBV4-1	.	TRBJ1-1	TRBD1	CASSSQGRTGGPEAFF	TGCGCCAGCAGCTCCCAGGGGAGGACAGGGGGCCCTGAAGCTTTCTTT
TRBV18	once	TRBJ1-2	TRBD1	CASSPGTVYGYTF	TGTGCCAGCTCCCCCGGGACAGTCTATGGCTACACCTTC
TRBV4-1	.	TRBJ1-2	.	CASSQERGGSGGYTF	TGCGCCAGCAGCCAAGAAAGGGGGGGCTCGGGTGGCTACACCTTC
TRBV12-3/TRBV12-4	.	TRBJ2-7	.	CASTLSGEQYF	TGTGCCAGCACTCTCTCGGGTGAGCAGTACTTC
TRBV4-2	.	TRBJ2-1	.	CASSQDLLVSSEQFF	TGTGCCAGCAGCCAAGACTTACTAGTCTCTAGCGAGCAGTTCTTC
TRBV7-8	.	TRBJ2-1	TRBD2	CASSLERREFMYNEQFF	TGTGCCAGCAGCTTAGAGAGGCGGGAGTTTATGTACAATGAGCAGTTCTTC
TRBV6-5	.	TRBJ1-5	.	CASARAAYQPQHF	TGTGCCAGCGCGAGGGCGGCATATCAGCCCCAGCATTTT
TRBV12-3/TRBV12-4	.	TRBJ2-2	.	CASGGFNTGELFF	TGTGCCAGCGGGGGATTCAACACCGGGGAGCTGTTTTTT
TRBV4-1	.	TRBJ2-7	TRBD2	CASSQDLAGVWYEQYF	TGCGCCAGCAGCCAAGATCTAGCGGGAGTGTGGTACGAGCAGTACTTC
TRBV6-4	.	TRBJ1-5	.	CASRRGYQPQHF	TGTGCCAGCCGACGGGGTTATCAGCCCCAGCATTTT
TRBV7-8	.	TRBJ1-1	.	CASSHMNTEAFF	TGTGCCAGCAGCCATATGAACACTGAAGCTTTCTTT
TRBV10-3	.	TRBJ2-7	.	CATGSSYEQYF	TGTGCGACGGGCAGCTCCTACGAGCAGTACTTC
TRBV11-2	.	TRBJ2-7	.	CASSLTTGRYEQYF	TGTGCCAGCAGCCTGACGACAGGGAGGTACGAGCAGTACTTC
TRBV19	.	TRBJ1-1	TRBD1	CASSIEATGRVNTEAFF	TGTGCCAGTAGTATTGAGGCGACAGGGAGGGTTAACACTGAAGCTTTCTTT
TRBV30	once	TRBJ1-3	.	CAWAGTYHSGNTIYF	TGTGCCTGGGCGGGGACATACCACTCTGGAAACACCATATATTTT
TRBV19	.	TRBJ2-7	.	CASSIGAAYEQYF	TGTGCCAGTAGTATAGGGGCCGCCTACGAGCAGTACTTC
TRBV30	.	TRBJ1-1	.	CAWNRAGSTEAFF	TGTGCCTGGAATAGGGCAGGGTCGACTGAAGCTTTCTTT
TRBV19	.	TRBJ2-7	.	CASSIRGIEGPNYEQYF	TGTGCCAGTAGTATAAGGGGTATTGAGGGGCCTAACTACGAGCAGTACTTC
TRBV2	.	TRBJ2-7	.	CASSPQSYEQYF	TGTGCCAGCAGTCCCCAATCCTACGAGCAGTACTTC
TRBV9	.	TRBJ2-1	.	CASSSSSYNEQFF	TGTGCCAGCAGCTCGAGCTCCTACAATGAGCAGTTCTTC
TRBV24-1	few	TRBJ2-1	TRBD2	CATSDPGGAGAFSEQFF	TGTGCCACCAGTGACCCCGGTGGAGCGGGGGCCTTTAGTGAGCAGTTCTTC
TRBV5-1	.	TRBJ2-5	.	CASKSLATQETQYF	TGCGCCAGCAAATCTCTGGCGACGCAAGAGACCCAGTACTTC
TRBV12-5	few	TRBJ2-2	.	CASGLPTFRNTGELFF	TGTGCTAGTGGTTTGCCGACCTTTAGGAACACCGGGGAGCTGTTTTTT
TRBV4-2	.	TRBJ1-6	.	CASSQDWGNSPLHF	TGTGCCAGCAGCCAAGACTGGGGGAATTCACCCCTCCACTTT
TRBV4-2	.	TRBJ2-7	.	CASSQGQEGSYEQYF	TGTGCCAGCAGCCAAGGACAGGAAGGATCCTACGAGCAGTACTTC
TRBV12-5	.	TRBJ1-1	.	CASGLTDTEAFF	TGTGCTAGTGGTTTGACCGACACTGAAGCTTTCTTT
TRBV6-5	.	TRBJ1-2	.	CASTGGSGYTF	TGTGCCAGCACGGGTGGGTCTGGCTACACCTTC
TRBV6-6	.	TRBJ1-5	TRBD1	CASSSGTVYQPQHF	TGTGCCAGCAGTTCAGGGACAGTGTATCAGCCCCAGCATTTT
TRBV9	.	TRBJ1-2	TRBD1	CASSVETGLLGYTF	TGTGCCAGCAGCGTAGAGACAGGGCTTCTTGGCTACACCTTC
TRBV27	.	TRBJ1-5	.	CASSGEYNQPQHF	TGTGCCAGCTCGGGGGAGTACAATCAGCCCCAGCATTTT
TRBV7-9	.	TRBJ2-7	TRBD2	CASSTPGTSGYGYEQYF	TGTGCCAGCAGCACCCCCGGGACTAGCGGGTACGGGTACGAGCAGTACTTC